Below, one T cell receptor (beta chain) is given with its context. Its matching antigen is unknown. The germline V and J ends were trimmed by 5 bases and 7 bases, with 14 bases remaining between them. Germline V lookup: CDR1 SEHNR, CDR2 FQNEAQ (reference sequence). This CDR3 comprises 13 residues. Assay version v3.0 of immunoSEQ was used, and it was run at survey level. Clones were read by immunoSEQ multiplex PCR, and TCRdb kept only the in-frame ones, dropping some. Of about 39,000 clones listed, around 85% are singletons. Every one of the participants with HIV received treatment in the United States. These data belong to a study of long-term antiretroviral therapy in people with HIV. Study results and caveats: HIV repertoire CDR3 lengths ranged less widely than those of controls. Samples were collected from about 2003 to 2018 under possibly less effective ART regimens.

Sequencing was performed on unsorted PBMCs, taken 3.1 years after starting antiretroviral therapy. This chain joins TRBV7-9 and TRBJ1-1; tentatively, D is TRBD1 (5 bases). The receptor was derived from a woman aged 45 to 65 with HIV. The CDR3 protein is CASSLRGEDEAFF. CDR3 DNA: TGTGCCAGCAGCCTTCGGGGGGAGGATGAAGCTTTCTTT.